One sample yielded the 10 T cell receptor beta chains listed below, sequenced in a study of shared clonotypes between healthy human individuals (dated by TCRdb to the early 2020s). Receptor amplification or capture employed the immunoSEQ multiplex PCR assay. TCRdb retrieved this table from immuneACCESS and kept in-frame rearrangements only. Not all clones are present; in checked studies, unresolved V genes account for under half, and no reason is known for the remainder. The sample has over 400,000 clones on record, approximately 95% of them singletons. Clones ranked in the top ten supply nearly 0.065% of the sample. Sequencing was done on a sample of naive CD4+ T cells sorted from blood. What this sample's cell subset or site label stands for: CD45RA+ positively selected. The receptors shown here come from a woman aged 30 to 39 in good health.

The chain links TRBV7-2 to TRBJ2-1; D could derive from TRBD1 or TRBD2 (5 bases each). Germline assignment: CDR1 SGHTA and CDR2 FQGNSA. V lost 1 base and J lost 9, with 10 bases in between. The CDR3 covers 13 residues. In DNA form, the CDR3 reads TGTGCCAGCAGCTTAGATAGGGGAGTTGAGCAGTTCTTC. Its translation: CASSLDRGVEQFF.

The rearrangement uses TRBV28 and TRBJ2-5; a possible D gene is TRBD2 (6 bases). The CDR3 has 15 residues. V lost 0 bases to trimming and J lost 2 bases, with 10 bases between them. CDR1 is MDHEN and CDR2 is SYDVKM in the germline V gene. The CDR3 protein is CASSLWGTRQETQYF. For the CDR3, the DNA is TGTGCCAGCAGTTTATGGGGGACTCGGCAAGAGACCCAGTACTTC.

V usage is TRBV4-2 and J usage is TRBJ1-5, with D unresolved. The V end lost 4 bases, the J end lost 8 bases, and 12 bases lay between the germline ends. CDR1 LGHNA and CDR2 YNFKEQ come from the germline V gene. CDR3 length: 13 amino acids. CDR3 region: CASSPSPGEPQHF. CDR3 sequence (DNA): TGTGCCAGCAGCCCCTCTCCCGGTGAGCCCCAGCATTTT.

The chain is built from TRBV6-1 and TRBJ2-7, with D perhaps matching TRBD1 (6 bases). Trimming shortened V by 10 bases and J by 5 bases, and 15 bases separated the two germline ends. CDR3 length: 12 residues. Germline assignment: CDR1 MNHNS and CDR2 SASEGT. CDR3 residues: CATERQDNEQYF. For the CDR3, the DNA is TGTGCCACCGAAAGACAGGACAACGAGCAGTACTTC.

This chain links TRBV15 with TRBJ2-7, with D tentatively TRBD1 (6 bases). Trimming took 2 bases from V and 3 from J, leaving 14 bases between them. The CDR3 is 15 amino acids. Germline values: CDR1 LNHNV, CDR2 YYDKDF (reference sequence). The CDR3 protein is CATSRSSTGLYEQYF. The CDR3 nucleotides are TGTGCCACCAGCAGATCTTCGACAGGTCTCTACGAGCAGTACTTC.

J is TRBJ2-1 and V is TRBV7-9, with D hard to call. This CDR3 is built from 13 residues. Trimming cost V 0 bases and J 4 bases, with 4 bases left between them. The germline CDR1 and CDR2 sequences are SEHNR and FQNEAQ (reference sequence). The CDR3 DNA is TGTGCCAGCAGCTTAGCGCAATACAATGAGCAGTTCTTC. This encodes CASSLAQYNEQFF.

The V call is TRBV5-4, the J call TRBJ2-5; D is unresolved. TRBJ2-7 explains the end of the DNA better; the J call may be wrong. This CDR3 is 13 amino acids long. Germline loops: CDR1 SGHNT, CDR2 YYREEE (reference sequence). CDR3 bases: TGTGCCAGCAGCTTGGGCAATCCCTACGAGCAGTACTTC. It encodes CASSLGNPYEQYF.

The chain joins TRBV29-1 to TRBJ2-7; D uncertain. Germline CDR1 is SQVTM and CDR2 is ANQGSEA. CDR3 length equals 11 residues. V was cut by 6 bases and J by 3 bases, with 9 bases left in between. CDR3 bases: TGCAGCGTCGGTGATGTCTACGAGCAGTACTTC. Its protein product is CSVGDVYEQYF.

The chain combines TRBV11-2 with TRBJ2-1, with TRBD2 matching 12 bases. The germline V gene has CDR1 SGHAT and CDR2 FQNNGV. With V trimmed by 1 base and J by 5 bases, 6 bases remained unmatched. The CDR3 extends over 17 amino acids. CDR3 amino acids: CASSLVTRTSGNNEQFF. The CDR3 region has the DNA TGTGCCAGCAGCTTAGTGACCCGGACTAGCGGGAACAATGAGCAGTTCTTC.

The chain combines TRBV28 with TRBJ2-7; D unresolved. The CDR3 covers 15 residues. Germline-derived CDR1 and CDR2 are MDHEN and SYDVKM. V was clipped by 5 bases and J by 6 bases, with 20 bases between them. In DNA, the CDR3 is TGTGCCAGCAGTCCCAATCTGCTGGGTATGAGCGAGCAGTACTTC. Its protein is CASSPNLLGMSEQYF.